This T cell receptor beta chain was sequenced for a study of identical twins. Study-level results: In monozygotic twins, models underestimated the sharing of out-of-frame TCR alpha. While abundant cord blood beta clonotypes carried fewer insertions, memory repertoires showed no such pattern.

CDR3 size: 20 residues. The V segment lost 0 bases and the J segment 0 bases; nucleotides outside the gene matches: 12. The germline V gene encodes CDR1 SGHVS and CDR2 FQNEAQ. This clonotype was picked up a small number of times. Antigen: not known. A universal primer site was created by template switching, with the cDNA bearing unique molecular identifiers. Using its own MiXCR run on the 5' RACE reads, TCRdb lists one record per CDR3 protein. Of some 330,000 distinct CDR3 sequences detected, roughly 10% appear once; the ten largest clones hold 7.5% to 9.5%. The clonotype was recovered from a woman between 45 and 65 years old in good health. The rearrangement uses TRBV7-8 and TRBJ1-4; 8 bases are shared with TRBD1. Sequencing used naive T cells sorted from blood. In DNA form, the CDR3 reads TGTGCCAGCAGCTTAGCATCGTGGACAGGGCGACCTACAACTAATGAAAAACTGTTTTTT. It translates to CASSLASWTGRPTTNEKLFF.